This TCR beta chain originates from a study of shared clonotypes between healthy human individuals. Those who donated, Caucasian adults without exception, all lived in Nashville, Tennessee. Germline-derived CDR1 and CDR2 are SGHNT and YYREEE (reference sequence). The J segment lost 7 bases and the V segment lost 2 bases, leaving 4 bases of the junction unmatched. This CDR3 contains 13 residues. Profiled with immunoSEQ multiplex PCR; TCRdb holds only in-frame clones, not every one. In the table there are about 960,000 clones, 76% of which are singletons. The receptor comes from a man aged 18 to 29 in good health. This chain connects TRBV5-4 to TRBJ1-2, with 8 bases identical to TRBD1. Material for sequencing was memory CD4+ T cells sorted from blood. Subset described: CD45RA-negative fraction. The CDR3 DNA reads TGTGCCAGCAGCTTACAGGGGGTTCCTGGCTACACCTTC. Translation: CASSLQGVPGYTF.